Each of the 17 T cell receptor beta chains below was sequenced from the same sample in a study of cytomegalovirus exposure and HLA in healthy donors. Researchers ran the PCR with 60 Vbeta and 13 Jbeta primers. Here immunoSEQ multiplex PCR was the method, and the copy in TCRdb shows in-frame clones only, minus some. The table records about 110,000 clones, about 80% of them present only once. The sample was PBMCs. Receptor source: a woman aged 60-75 years in good health and CMV-seropositive.

The chain links TRBV11-2 to TRBJ2-7; 15 bases are shared with TRBD2. The CDR3 extends over 17 amino acids. The germline V gene encodes CDR1 SGHAT and CDR2 FQNNGV. The trim removed 1 base at V and 4 bases at J, leaving 5 bases unmatched. CDR3 protein: CASSLGGLAGGPYEQYF. The CDR3 region has the DNA TGTGCCAGCAGCTTAGGTGGACTAGCGGGAGGGCCGTACGAGCAGTACTTC. Based on the CDR3 plus reference TRBV11-2 and TRBJ2-7, the full variable domain is EAGVAQSPRYKIIEKRQSVAFWCNPISGHATLYWYQQILGQGPKLLIQFQNNGVVDDSQLPKDRFSAERLKGVDSTLKIQPAKLEDSAVYLCASSLGGLAGGPYEQYFGPGTRLTVT.

This clone occurred a few times. The chain has TRBV4-1 and TRBJ2-1, with D possibly TRBD2 on 5 matching bases. Trimming shortened V by 8 bases and J by 6 bases, and 14 bases separated the two germline ends. Germline assignment: CDR1 MGHRA and CDR2 YSYEKL. The CDR3 is 13 amino acids. CDR3 protein: CASRDSTRNEQFF. The CDR3 nucleotides read TGCGCCAGCCGGGATTCTACCCGCAATGAGCAGTTCTTC.

This clone was seen only once. The rearrangement uses TRBV5-1 and TRBJ2-3, with 14 nucleotides matching TRBD2. In germline, CDR1 is SGHRS, CDR2 YFSETQ. The CDR3 is made up of 14 amino acids. J gave up 11 bases and V 3 bases, and 5 bases lay outside the gene matches. CDR3 sequence (DNA): TGCGCCAGCAGCTCGGGACTAGCGGGAGCGGGGCAGTATTTT. Protein product: CASSSGLAGAGQYF.

This sequence joins TRBV6-7 and TRBJ2-3, with 13 bases lining up with TRBD2. TRBV6-7 is given ORF status, its function remaining uncertain. Unmatched junction bases numbered 8, after V lost 4 bases and J lost 1 base. The CDR3 is 18 amino acids. The CDR3 spells CASSSGTSGTSGTDTQYF. The DNA of the CDR3 is TGTGCCAGCAGTTCCGGGACTAGCGGGACGTCGGGCACAGATACGCAGTATTTT.

The chain employs TRBV7-9 and TRBJ1-5; 10 positions agree with TRBD1. V was pared by 3 bases and J by 2 bases, with 4 bases of the junction left unmatched. Germline assignment: CDR1 SEHNR and CDR2 FQNEAQ (reference sequence). The CDR3 has 16 residues. CDR3 sequence: CASSFVGTGGNQPQHF. DNA of the CDR3: TGTGCCAGCAGCTTTGTCGGGACAGGGGGCAATCAGCCCCAGCATTTT. The variable domain in full, with the rest retrieved from reference TRBV7-9 and TRBJ1-5, is DTGVSQNPRHKITKRGQNVTFRCDPISEHNRLYWYRQTLGQGPEFLTYFQNEAQLEKSRLLSDRFSAERPKGSFSTLEIQRTEQGDSAMYLCASSFVGTGGNQPQHFGDGTRLSIL.

The genes are TRBV7-9 and TRBJ2-1, with no clear D. The germline gives CDR1 SEHNR, CDR2 FQNEAQ (reference sequence). Trimming stripped 5 bases from V and 9 bases from J, with 11 bases between. This CDR3 comprises 12 residues. CDR3 amino acids: CASSRSLPEQFF. The CDR3 DNA follows: TGTGCCAGCAGCAGAAGCCTTCCTGAGCAGTTCTTC. The complete variable domain, with remaining parts taken from reference TRBV7-9 and TRBJ2-1, reads DTGVSQNPRHKITKRGQNVTFRCDPISEHNRLYWYRQTLGQGPEFLTYFQNEAQLEKSRLLSDRFSAERPKGSFSTLEIQRTEQGDSAMYLCASSRSLPEQFFGPGTRLTVL.

The rearrangement uses TRBV10-3 and TRBJ2-7; TRBD2 might be the D (6 bases). Deletions cut 6 bases from V and 0 bases from J, with 18 bases between. Germline CDR1 is ENHRY and CDR2 is SYGVKD. The CDR3 is 16 residues long. In DNA, the CDR3 is TGTGCCATCAGCACCACGGGACTCCGGAGCTCCTACGAGCAGTACTTC. Protein product: CAISTTGLRSSYEQYF.

V gene TRBV11-2 combines with J gene TRBJ1-5, with TRBD1 matching 7 bases. V was clipped by 4 bases and J by 0 bases; unmatched bases: 12. The CDR3 contains 18 residues. The germline CDR1 and CDR2 sequences are SGHAT and FQNNGV. In nucleotides, the CDR3 is TGTGCCAGCAGCTCTGGGACAGTGAGAGCAAATAGCAATCAGCCCCAGCATTTT. Translating gives CASSSGTVRANSNQPQHF.

The CDR3 loop is CASSYSRGNQPQHF. CDR3 coding DNA: TGTGCCAGCAGTTATTCCAGGGGCAATCAGCCCCAGCATTTT. The chain employs TRBV28 and TRBJ1-5; the D gene is possibly TRBD1 (5 bases). V was shortened by 4 bases and J by 2 bases, with 9 bases between the two germline ends. There are 14 residues in the CDR3. CDR1 and CDR2 from the germline V gene are MDHEN and SYDVKM.

CDR3 loop: CASSDSGTGYNEQFF. The DNA for the CDR3 is TGTGCCAGCAGTGACTCCGGGACAGGCTACAATGAGCAGTTCTTC. V is TRBV2 and J is TRBJ2-1; 8 bases are shared with TRBD1. The CDR3 is 15 residues long. V dropped 3 bases and J dropped 3; count of bases not matched to a gene: 4. Germline CDR1 and CDR2: SNHLY and FYNNEI. Full variable domain (missing parts from reference TRBV2 and TRBJ2-1): EPEVTQTPSHQVTQMGQEVILRCVPISNHLYFYWYRQILGQKVEFLVSFYNNEISEKSEIFDDQFSVERPDGSNFTLKIRSTKLEDSAMYFCASSDSGTGYNEQFFGPGTRLTVL.

The rearrangement joins TRBV6-1 to TRBJ2-7; a possible D gene is TRBD2 (6 bases). CDR3 length equals 15 residues. Trimming took off 6 bases at V and 1 base at J, with 16 bases between the two ends. CDR1 and CDR2 from the germline V gene are MNHNS and SASEGT. CDR3 nucleotides: TGTGCCAGCAGGGTATGGGGGACTCCATCCTACGAGCAGTACTTC. It specifies CASRVWGTPSYEQYF.

This chain joins TRBV18 and TRBJ2-3; 10 nucleotides match TRBD1. The CDR3 has 14 residues. The germline V gene has CDR1 KGHSH and CDR2 LQKENI. After removal of 3 bases from V and 6 bases from J, the junction contained 3 bases not matched to a gene. CDR3 loop: CASSPGQGPDTQYF. CDR3 sequence (DNA): TGTGCCAGCTCACCGGGACAGGGGCCGGATACGCAGTATTTT.

The chain is built from TRBV4-1 and TRBJ2-7, with 14 bases matching TRBD2. Germline values: CDR1 MGHRA, CDR2 YSYEKL. Trimming took 4 bases from V and 3 from J; bases not matched to a gene: 5. The CDR3 loop spans 16 amino acids. CDR3 amino acids: CASSRSGLAGDYEQYF. The CDR3 coding sequence is TGCGCCAGCAGCCGGTCGGGACTAGCGGGAGACTACGAGCAGTACTTC.

The chain employs TRBV6-1 and TRBJ2-1; 15 nucleotides agree with TRBD2. The V gene end was trimmed by 3 bases and the J gene end by 7 bases; junction bases not matched to a gene: 7. Per germline, CDR1 MNHNS and CDR2 SASEGT. This CDR3 comprises 17 residues. The CDR3 protein is CASSEFRTSGRGNEQFF. As DNA, the CDR3 is TGTGCCAGCAGTGAGTTCCGGACTAGCGGGAGGGGGAATGAGCAGTTCTTC.

This clone was detected a few times. The chain recombines TRBV4-1 with TRBJ1-2; the match to TRBD1 covers 9 bases. Germline values: CDR1 MGHRA, CDR2 YSYEKL. The CDR3 contains 15 residues. The trim removed 4 bases at V and 4 bases at J, leaving 7 bases unmatched. CDR3 sequence reads: CASSPGTGQRYGYTF. CDR3 nucleotide sequence: TGCGCCAGCAGCCCTGGGACAGGGCAGCGCTATGGCTACACCTTC.

The chain has TRBV30 and TRBJ2-5, with 7 bases identical to TRBD1. The V and J ends lost 1 base and 7 bases, in that order; junction bases with no gene match: 3. CDR1 and CDR2 from the germline V gene are GTSNPN and SVGIG (reference sequence). This CDR3 has 12 residues. In DNA, the CDR3 is TGTGCCTGGAGTGACAGGGGTCTGACCCAGTACTTC. Translation gives CAWSDRGLTQYF.

V gene TRBV7-2 combines with J gene TRBJ2-3; D perhaps matches TRBD1 (5 bases). Between the trimmed V and J ends, which lost 5 bases and 4 bases, there was a span of 13 bases. CDR3 length equals 14 residues. Per germline, CDR1 SGHTA and CDR2 FQGNSA. CDR3 DNA sequence: TGTGCCAGCAGCAACCAGGGTGGAGCAGATACGCAGTATTTT. This sequence encodes CASSNQGGADTQYF.